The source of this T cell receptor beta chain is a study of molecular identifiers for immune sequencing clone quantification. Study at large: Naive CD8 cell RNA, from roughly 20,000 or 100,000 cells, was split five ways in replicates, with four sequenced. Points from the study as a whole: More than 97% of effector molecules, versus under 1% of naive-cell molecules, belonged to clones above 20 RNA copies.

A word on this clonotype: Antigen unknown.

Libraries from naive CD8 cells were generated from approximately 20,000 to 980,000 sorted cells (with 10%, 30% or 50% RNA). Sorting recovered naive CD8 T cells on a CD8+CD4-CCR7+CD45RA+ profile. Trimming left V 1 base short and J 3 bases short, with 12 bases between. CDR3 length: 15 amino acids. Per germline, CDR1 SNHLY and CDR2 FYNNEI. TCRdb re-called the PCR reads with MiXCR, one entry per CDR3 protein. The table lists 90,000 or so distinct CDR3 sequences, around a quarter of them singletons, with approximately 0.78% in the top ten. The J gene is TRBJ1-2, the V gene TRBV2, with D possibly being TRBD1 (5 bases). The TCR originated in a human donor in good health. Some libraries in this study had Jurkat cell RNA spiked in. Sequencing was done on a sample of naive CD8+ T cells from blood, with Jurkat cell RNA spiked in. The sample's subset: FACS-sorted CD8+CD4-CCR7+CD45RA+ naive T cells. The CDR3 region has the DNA TGTGCCAGCAGTGAAGAGCGGGGGAACGACTATGGCTACACCTTC. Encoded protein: CASSEERGNDYGYTF.